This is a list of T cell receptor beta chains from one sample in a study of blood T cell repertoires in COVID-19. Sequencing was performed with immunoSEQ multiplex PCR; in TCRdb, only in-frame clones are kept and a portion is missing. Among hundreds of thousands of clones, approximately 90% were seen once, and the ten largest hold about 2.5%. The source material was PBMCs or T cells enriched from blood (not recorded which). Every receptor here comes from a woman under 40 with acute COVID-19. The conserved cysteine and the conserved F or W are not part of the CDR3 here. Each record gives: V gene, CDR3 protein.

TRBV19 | ASSPLDRSNQPQH
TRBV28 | ASSRTSEQF
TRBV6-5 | ASSYSKHHIQF
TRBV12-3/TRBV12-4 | ASNREAGELF
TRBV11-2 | ASSFQNGGGEQY
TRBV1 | TSRQLAMNTGELF
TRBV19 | ASRVQGLAGVEQF
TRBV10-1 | ASSESSGVWGSTEAF
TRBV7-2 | ASSRDGYNQPQH
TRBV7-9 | ASSPGQGRGTGELF
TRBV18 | ASSPDSGSSTEAF
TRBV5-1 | ASSLRGNTEAF
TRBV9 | ASSGTGLRYTGELF
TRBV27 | ASRGGMNHYGYT
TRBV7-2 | ASSLVASGGYNEQF
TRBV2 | ASTRDRFNEKLF
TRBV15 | ATSSGRILETQY
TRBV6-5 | ASSYSTGYYEQY
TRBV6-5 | ASSRDSDKLNEQF
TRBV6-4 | ASSESSEGNTEAF
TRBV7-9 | ASKQVGYNEQF
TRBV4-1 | ASSHPQGPQRVYEQY
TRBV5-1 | ASSLGDRISGANVLT
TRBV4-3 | ASSQEWPNTEAF
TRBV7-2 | ASSLNLAAGGLSYNEQF
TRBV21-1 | ASSKWGDRPDTQY
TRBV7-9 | ASSFLAEYTGELF
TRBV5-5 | ASSPRGDEQF
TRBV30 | AWSEEPDSYGYT
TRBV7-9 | ASSLVRTGPRVQETQY
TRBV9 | ASSVDVGTGAF
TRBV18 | ASSLGLAGPHEQY
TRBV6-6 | ASRGGLSYEQY
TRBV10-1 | ASSEYLRDSTDTQY
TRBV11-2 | ASSLLLNTGELF
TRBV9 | ASSSHPGVEDGYT
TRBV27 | ASSYTHRGQGYT
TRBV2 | ASGSVSQNQPQH
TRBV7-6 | ASSLASLAGSYYNEQF
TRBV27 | ASSPGTRDSPLH
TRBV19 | ASSTGVRRQPQH
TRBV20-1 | SVRQDYEQY
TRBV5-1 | ASSVRTGALRNFYGYT
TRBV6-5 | ASSLSQQGYEQF
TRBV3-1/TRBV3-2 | ASSQVASGNYEQY
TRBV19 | ASSIAEAHSGYT
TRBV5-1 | ASSLRVDGTGMYEQY
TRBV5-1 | ASKDRGSYNEQF
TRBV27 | ASSLQGNSDEQY
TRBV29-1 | SGGTGGEAF
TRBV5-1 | ASSFFEAGDITTDTQY
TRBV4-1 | ASSQVISRGRHNSPLH